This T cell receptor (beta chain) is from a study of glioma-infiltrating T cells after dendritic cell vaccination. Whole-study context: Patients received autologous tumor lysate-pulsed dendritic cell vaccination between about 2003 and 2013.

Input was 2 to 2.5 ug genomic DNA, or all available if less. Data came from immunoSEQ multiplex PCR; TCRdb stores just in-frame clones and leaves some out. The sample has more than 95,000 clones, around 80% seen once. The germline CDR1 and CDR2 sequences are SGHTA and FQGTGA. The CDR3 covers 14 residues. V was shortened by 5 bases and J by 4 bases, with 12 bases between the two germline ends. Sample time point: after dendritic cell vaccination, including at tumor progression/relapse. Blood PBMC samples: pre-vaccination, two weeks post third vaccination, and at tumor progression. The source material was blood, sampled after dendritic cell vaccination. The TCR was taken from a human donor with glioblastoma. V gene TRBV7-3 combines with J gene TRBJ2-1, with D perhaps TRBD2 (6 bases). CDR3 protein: CASSPPGLYNEQFF. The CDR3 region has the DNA TGTGCCAGCAGCCCCCCGGGACTTTACAATGAGCAGTTCTTC.